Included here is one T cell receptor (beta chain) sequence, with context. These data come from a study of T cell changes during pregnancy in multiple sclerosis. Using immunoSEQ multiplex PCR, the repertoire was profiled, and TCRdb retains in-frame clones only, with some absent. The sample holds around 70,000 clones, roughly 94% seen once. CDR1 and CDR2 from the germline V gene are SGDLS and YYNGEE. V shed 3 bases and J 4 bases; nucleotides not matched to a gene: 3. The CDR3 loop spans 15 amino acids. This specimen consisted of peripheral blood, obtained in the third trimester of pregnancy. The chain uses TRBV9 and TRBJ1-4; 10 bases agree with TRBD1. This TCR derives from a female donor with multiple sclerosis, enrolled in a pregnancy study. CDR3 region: CASSAGQGDNEKLFF. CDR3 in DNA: TGTGCCAGCAGCGCCGGACAGGGGGATAATGAAAAACTGTTTTTT.